The 27 T cell receptor beta chains listed next were all sequenced from one sample in a study of cytomegalovirus exposure and HLA in healthy donors. The method was immunoSEQ multiplex PCR; TCRdb's version includes in-frame clones alone and lacks a portion of them. The sample contains 85,000 to 130,000 clones, roughly 90% of which appear only once. Sequencing input: PBMCs. The receptors were gathered from a woman aged 18-35 years in good health and CMV-seropositive.

The CDR3 here is CASSPLGGGDTEAFF. The CDR3, as DNA: TGTGCCAGCAGTCCACTGGGTGGGGGGGACACTGAAGCTTTCTTT. The chain links TRBV27 to TRBJ1-1; TRBD1 might be the D (5 bases). V was clipped by 5 bases and J by 3 bases, with 16 bases between them. The CDR3 covers 15 residues. From germline, CDR1 is MNHEY and CDR2 SMNVEV (reference sequence).

The chain employs TRBV14 and TRBJ2-7; the D is unclear. The CDR3 totals 12 residues. V was trimmed by 1 base and J by 7 bases, leaving 8 bases between them. Germline CDR1 reads SGHDN; CDR2 reads FVKESK. CDR3 sequence: CASSQVRGEQYF. DNA for the CDR3: TGTGCCAGCAGCCAAGTTCGCGGTGAGCAGTACTTC. Full variable domain (missing parts from reference TRBV14 and TRBJ2-7): EAGVTQFPSHSVIEKGQTVTLRCDPISGHDNLYWYRRVMGKEIKFLLHFVKESKQDESGMPNNRFLAERTGGTYSTLKVQPAELEDSGVYFCASSQVRGEQYFGPGTRLTVT.

This chain links TRBV2 with TRBJ1-2; D may be TRBD1 (5 bases). CDR1 is SNHLY, CDR2 FYNNEI, per germline. This CDR3 has 14 amino acids. V dropped 2 bases and J dropped 13 bases, with 20 bases sitting between them. The CDR3 region has the DNA TGTGCCAGCAGTGAAATCCCGAGAAGTGGCGGGGGCACCTTC. This sequence encodes CASSEIPRSGGGTF.

The J gene is TRBJ2-5, the V gene TRBV9; possibly TRBD1 for D (5 bases). CDR3 length: 15 residues. Germline V gives CDR1 SGDLS, CDR2 YYNGEE. With 0 bases removed from V and 0 bases from J, the gap between germline ends came to 9 bases. The CDR3 here is CASSVGTRYQETQYF. The CDR3 coding sequence is TGTGCCAGCAGCGTAGGGACAAGGTACCAAGAGACCCAGTACTTC.

This sequence joins TRBV28 and TRBJ2-7; 7 nucleotides align to TRBD2. V lost 3 bases to trimming and J lost 0 bases; unmatched junction nucleotides: 14. Germline lookup yields CDR1 MDHEN and CDR2 SYDVKM. The CDR3 covers 18 residues. The CDR3 bases are TGTGCCAGCAGTTTCGGAAGGGGAGGGGTAACAAGCTCCTACGAGCAGTACTTC. Encoded protein: CASSFGRGGVTSSYEQYF.

The rearrangement joins TRBV4-1 to TRBJ1-4, with D perhaps TRBD1 (5 bases). The V end lost 3 bases, the J end lost 2 bases, and 19 bases lay between the germline ends. CDR3 length: 18 residues. The germline gives CDR1 MGHRA, CDR2 YSYEKL. CDR3 loop: CASSQWEGRRWTNEKLFF. The CDR3 DNA follows: TGCGCCAGCAGCCAGTGGGAGGGACGGAGGTGGACTAATGAAAAACTGTTTTTT.

Turning to this clone: Distinct nucleotide sequences in the sample also encode this CDR3. The J gene is TRBJ2-5, the V gene TRBV6-1, with D possibly TRBD2 on 5 matching bases. Germline CDR1 is MNHNS and CDR2 is SASEGT. Trimming shortened V by 0 bases and J by 4 bases, and 6 bases separated the two germline ends. The CDR3 consists of 13 residues. The CDR3 sequence: CASSEARAETQYF. Written as DNA, the CDR3 is TGTGCCAGCAGTGAAGCGCGGGCAGAGACCCAGTACTTC.

The V gene is TRBV9, the J gene TRBJ1-1, with D maybe TRBD1 (6 bases). V was cut by 4 bases and J by 0 bases, with 10 bases left in between. This CDR3 contains 14 residues. Germline V gene lookup returns CDR1 SGDLS and CDR2 YYNGEE. The CDR3 loop is CASSPGHLNTEAFF. CDR3 DNA sequence: TGTGCCAGCAGCCCGGGACATTTGAACACTGAAGCTTTCTTT. Complete variable domain (other parts from reference TRBV9 and TRBJ1-1): DSGVTQTPKHLITATGQRVTLRCSPRSGDLSVYWYQQSLDQGLQFLIQYYNGEERAKGNILERFSAQQFPDLHSELNLSSLELGDSALYFCASSPGHLNTEAFFGQGTRLTVV.

V gene TRBV5-6 combines with J gene TRBJ1-2; 9 bases agree with TRBD1. CDR1 is SGHDT and CDR2 is YYEEEE in the germline V gene. Germline trimming cut 4 bases from V and 2 bases from J; bases unmatched to any gene: 9. This CDR3 is 16 amino acids long. DNA of the CDR3: TGTGCCAGCAGCCTGACTGGGACAGGGAAAAACTATGGCTACACCTTC. Translation: CASSLTGTGKNYGYTF.

This chain links TRBV27 with TRBJ2-1, with 9 bases identical to TRBD2. Germline V gene lookup returns CDR1 MNHEY and CDR2 SMNVEV (reference sequence). CDR3 length: 14 amino acids. J was trimmed by 2 bases and V by 5 bases; bases with no gene match: 1. CDR3 loop: CASSPSGAYNEQFF. The CDR3 bases are TGTGCCAGCAGTCCTAGCGGGGCCTACAATGAGCAGTTCTTC.

The chain links TRBV10-3 to TRBJ2-7; TRBD1 might be the D (5 bases). Germline V CDR1 and CDR2: ENHRY, SYGVKD. The CDR3 sequence is 13 residues long. Trimming removed 10 bases at V and 0 bases at J, with 13 bases between. CDR3 coding DNA: TGTGCCACTCAGGGTCAGGGCTCCTACGAGCAGTACGTC. Translated: CATQGQGSYEQYV.

The CDR3 DNA sequence: TGTGCCAGCAGTTTACGGAAGATGCCAGAGTCCATGCGGGATGAGCAGTACGTC. Its protein product is CASSLRKMPESMRDEQYV. The rearrangement joins TRBV28 to TRBJ2-7; possibly TRBD2 for D (6 bases). This CDR3 region has 18 residues. The germline V and J ends were trimmed by 2 bases and 7 bases, with 27 bases remaining between them. CDR1 MDHEN and CDR2 SYDVKM come from the germline V gene.

This clone was seen once. DNA for the CDR3: TGTGCCACCAGCAGTCCACAGGGTAGCACAGATACGCAGTATTTT. Translated: CATSSPQGSTDTQYF. The chain couples TRBV15 to TRBJ2-3; D is possibly TRBD1 (6 bases). The CDR3 consists of 15 residues. Trimming removed 3 bases from V and 0 bases from J, with 10 bases in between. Germline CDR1 LNHNV, CDR2 YYDKDF (reference sequence).

The genes are TRBV19 and TRBJ1-2; perhaps TRBD1 as D (5 bases). The V end was cut by 11 bases, the J end by 7 bases, with 14 bases between. Germline CDR1 is LNHDA and CDR2 is SQIVND (reference sequence). CDR3 size: 11 residues. In nucleotides, the CDR3 is TGTGCCGCTAAAGGAGGGGTTGGCTACACCTTC. Protein: CAAKGGVGYTF.

The chain is built from TRBV27 and TRBJ1-6; 8 positions agree with TRBD1. The CDR3 spans 14 residues. Germline V gene lookup returns CDR1 MNHEY and CDR2 SMNVEV (reference sequence). The J segment lost 7 bases and the V segment lost 3 bases, leaving 2 bases of the junction unmatched. The CDR3 bases are TGTGCCAGCAGTTTTCAGGGGGCAAATTCACCCCTCCACTTT. Its translation is CASSFQGANSPLHF.

The chain has TRBV7-9 and TRBJ1-6, with a weak D call TRBD1 (6 bases). V lost 1 base to trimming and J lost 10 bases, with 17 bases between them. CDR1 and CDR2 (germline): SEHNR, FQNEAQ (reference sequence). The CDR3 totals 16 residues. The CDR3 is CASSLGGQGLKSPLHF. The CDR3 nucleotides read TGTGCCAGCAGCTTAGGGGGTCAGGGGTTAAAGTCACCCCTCCACTTT. Full variable domain (outside the CDR3, taken from reference TRBV7-9 and TRBJ1-6): DTGVSQNPRHKITKRGQNVTFRCDPISEHNRLYWYRQTLGQGPEFLTYFQNEAQLEKSRLLSDRFSAERPKGSFSTLEIQRTEQGDSAMYLCASSLGGQGLKSPLHFGNGTRLTVT.

There are a few counts of this clone. The chain is built from TRBV6-5 and TRBJ1-6, with D possibly being TRBD1 (5 bases). The germline V gene encodes CDR1 MNHEY and CDR2 SVGAGI. This CDR3 region has 15 residues. V lost 2 bases and J 2 bases, leaving 7 bases between the germline ends. CDR3 sequence reads: CASSYGGAYNSPLHF. CDR3 bases: TGTGCCAGCAGTTACGGGGGGGCCTATAATTCACCCCTCCACTTT.

CDR3 nucleotides: TGCGCCAGCAGCCAAGGACCAGGGATCTGGGAGACCCAGTACTTC. The encoded protein is CASSQGPGIWETQYF. The chain recombines TRBV4-3 with TRBJ2-5, with a tentative D call TRBD1 (5 bases). CDR1 is LGHNA and CDR2 is YSLEER in the germline V gene. The CDR3 totals 15 residues. Trimming shortened V by 1 base and J by 5 bases, and 14 bases separated the two germline ends.

This clone was recorded only once. J is TRBJ2-1 and V is TRBV27, with no clear D. Trimming took 0 bases from V and 1 from J, leaving 10 bases between them. Germline V gene data show CDR1 as MNHEY and CDR2 as SMNVEV (reference sequence). The CDR3 consists of 16 residues. The CDR3: CASSLSIAFSYNEQFF. In DNA, the CDR3 is TGTGCCAGCAGTTTATCTATAGCTTTTTCCTACAATGAGCAGTTCTTC.

A note on this clone: A read error may account for a junction end that differs from germline. The rearrangement uses TRBV5-6 and TRBJ2-1; 9 positions match TRBD1. CDR3 length: 16 residues. From germline, CDR1 is SGHDT and CDR2 YYEEEE. DNA for the CDR3: TGTGCCAGCACCTTGACAGGGGGGCAATTCGACAATGAGCAGTTCTTC. It is translated as CASTLTGGQFDNEQFF.

Only a few counts were recorded for this clone. J is TRBJ2-7 and V is TRBV5-4; 7 nucleotides align to TRBD1. The CDR3 is made up of 15 amino acids. The V and J ends lost 4 bases and 2 bases, in that order; junction bases with no gene match: 9. Germline V gene sequence: CDR1 SGHNT, CDR2 YYREEE (reference sequence). CDR3 protein: CASSRRTGAPYEQYV. The CDR3 coding sequence is TGTGCCAGCAGCAGGAGGACAGGAGCTCCCTACGAGCAGTACGTC.

The chain has TRBV7-9 and TRBJ2-7; maybe TRBD2 (5 bases). Per the germline V gene, CDR1 is SEHNR and CDR2 is FQNEAQ (reference sequence). V was shortened by 3 bases and J by 1 base, with 10 bases between the two germline ends. The CDR3 totals 14 residues. DNA for the CDR3: TGTGCCAGCAGCTTGTCAGAGGGTTCCTACGAGCAGTACTTC. As protein: CASSLSEGSYEQYF.

The chain couples TRBV27 to TRBJ2-5; 9 bases match TRBD1. Germline assignment: CDR1 MNHEY and CDR2 SMNVEV (reference sequence). This CDR3 is built from 15 residues. Trimming took 5 bases from V and 6 from J; bases not matched to a gene: 10. DNA for the CDR3: TGTGCCAGCAGTATCCTACAGGGGGCGGTTAAGACCCAGTACTTC. It is translated as CASSILQGAVKTQYF.

This clone was seen only once. The chain employs TRBV6-5 and TRBJ2-7; 7 positions agree with TRBD1. V dropped 6 bases and J dropped 7; count of bases not matched to a gene: 15. Germline lookup yields CDR1 MNHEY and CDR2 SVGAGI. This CDR3 is 15 amino acids long. The CDR3 nucleotides read TGTGCCAGCAGCAACGTGGCGAGGGGGCTGATAGAGCAGTACTTC. Translating it yields CASSNVARGLIEQYF.

The chain employs TRBV28 and TRBJ1-4, with D perhaps TRBD1 (5 bases). Deletions cut 6 bases from V and 0 bases from J, with 17 bases between. From germline, CDR1 is MDHEN and CDR2 SYDVKM. The CDR3 spans 17 residues. CDR3 DNA: TGTGCCAGCAGGAACATTGGGGGGGGATCAACTAATGAAAAACTGTTTTTT. Protein sequence: CASRNIGGGSTNEKLFF.

The J gene is TRBJ2-7, the V gene TRBV10-3, with a weak D call TRBD2 (5 bases). V was trimmed by 4 bases and J by 3 bases, leaving 7 bases between them. The CDR3 extends over 12 amino acids. Germline CDR1 is ENHRY and CDR2 is SYGVKD. DNA for the CDR3: TGTGCCATCAGTGCGGGGAACTACGAGCAGTACGTC. Its translation: CAISAGNYEQYV.

This clone has a handful of counts. The chain recombines TRBV6-4 with TRBJ2-1, with 12 bases lining up with TRBD1. Germline CDR1 and CDR2: MRHNA and SNTAGT. The CDR3 loop spans 15 amino acids. V trimming: 0 bases; J trimming: 10 bases; junction bases outside the gene matches: 4. The CDR3 region has the DNA TGTGCCAGCAGTGACTCGGGGACAGGGGGCGAGGAGCAGTTCTTC. Its protein is CASSDSGTGGEEQFF.